These T cell receptor beta chains were read from a single sample in a study of T cell repertoires in cytomegalovirus infection. These receptors have no known antigen. TCRdb analysed the reads with MiXCR anew, one entry per CDR3 protein. In the table there are about 900,000 distinct CDR3 sequences, roughly 30% of which are singletons. This material consisted of cultured CD8+ T cells from PBMCs, taken from culture after CMV antigen stimulation. Every receptor here comes from a human donor in good health (CMV status not recorded). Some clones in this sample may be carry-over from other donors' samples. The CDR3 runs from the conserved cysteine through the conserved F or W. The D gene is left open where the match is weak. Only some rows state a clone size, as once, few, many or a class for expanded clones.

TRBV27	NA	TRBJ1-2	NA	CASSQHDYGYTF	TGTGCCAGCAGTCAGCATGACTATGGCTACACCTTC
TRBV7-2	NA	TRBJ1-2	few	CASSSTGLNYGYTF	TGTGCCAGCAGTTCTACAGGGTTGAACTATGGCTACACCTTC
TRBV6-1	NA	TRBJ2-2	few	CASIVVKRELFF	TGTGCCAGCATAGTCGTGAAAAGAGAGCTGTTTTTT
TRBV10-3	NA	TRBJ2-6	few	CAISEFNPRASGANVLTF	TGTGCCATCAGTGAATTTAACCCCAGGGCTTCTGGGGCCAACGTCCTGACTTTC
TRBV2	NA	TRBJ1-6	few	CASQPNSYNSPLHF	TGTGCCAGCCAACCCAACAGCTATAATTCACCCCTCCACTTT
TRBV20-1	NA	TRBJ1-5	NA	CSVPGSQLPQHF	TGCAGTGTCCCAGGGTCTCAGCTGCCCCAGCATTTT
TRBV19	TRBD1	TRBJ1-4	few	CASSPSRDRNEKLFF	TGTGCCAGTAGTCCGTCCCGGGACAGAAATGAAAAACTGTTTTTT
TRBV7-9	NA	TRBJ2-1	NA	CASSSIGEQFF	TGTGCCAGCAGCTCCATTGGTGAGCAGTTCTTC
TRBV5-8	TRBD2	TRBJ2-1	once	CASSLWTSGWHDGQFF	TGTGCCAGCAGCCTCTGGACTAGCGGATGGCATGATGGGCAGTTCTTC
TRBV7-9	NA	TRBJ1-1	NA	CASSPLIGGAFF	TGTGCCAGCAGCCCACTTATTGGGGGGGCTTTCTTT
TRBV10-3	NA	TRBJ1-5	few	CAISEAGYSNQPQHF	TGTGCCATCAGTGAGGCAGGATATAGCAATCAGCCCCAGCATTTT
TRBV12-3/TRBV12-4	NA	TRBJ2-2	many	CASSFWRLNTGELFF	TGTGCCAGCAGTTTCTGGCGCCTGAACACCGGGGAGCTGTTTTTT
TRBV6-2/TRBV6-3	NA	TRBJ2-1	NA	CASSYFSLPSEQFF	TGTGCCAGCAGTTACTTCTCACTTCCCTCTGAGCAGTTCTTC
TRBV27	NA	TRBJ1-2	few	CASSLDGYNYGYTF	TGTGCCAGCAGTTTGGACGGCTACAACTATGGCTACACCTTC
TRBV20-1	NA	TRBJ1-2	NA	CSALKGNYGYTF	TGCAGTGCCCTAAAAGGGAACTATGGCTACACCTTC
TRBV19	NA	TRBJ2-7	few	CASSVSGTPSYEQYF	TGTGCCAGTAGTGTGTCCGGGACACCCTCCTACGAGCAGTACTTC
TRBV10-3	NA	TRBJ2-5	few	CAISGGETQYF	TGTGCCATCAGTGGTGGAGAGACCCAGTACTTC
TRBV29-1	NA	TRBJ2-5	NA	CSVEDGGSERGTQYF	TGCAGCGTTGAAGATGGGGGTAGCGAAAGGGGGACCCAGTACTTC
TRBV6-1	NA	TRBJ2-1	NA	CASGVLSGSYNEQFF	TGTGCCAGCGGGGTATTAAGCGGGTCGTACAATGAGCAGTTCTTC
TRBV7-6	NA	TRBJ2-2	many	CASSLLPGELFF	TGTGCCAGCAGCTTATTGCCGGGGGAGCTGTTTTTT
TRBV6-2/TRBV6-3	NA	TRBJ2-1	few	CASRDWSSYNEQFF	TGTGCCAGCAGAGACTGGAGCTCCTACAATGAGCAGTTCTTC
TRBV6-5	NA	TRBJ1-2	many	CASSYGESRTELIYGYTF	TGTGCCAGCAGTTACGGGGAATCTAGAACAGAGCTAATCTATGGCTACACCTTC
TRBV7-9	TRBD1	TRBJ2-1	many	CASSPRQGAYNEQFF	TGTGCCAGCAGCCCTCGACAGGGGGCCTACAATGAGCAGTTCTTC
TRBV6-5	NA	TRBJ2-1	few	CASSYSSGRDSKNEQFF	TGTGCCAGCAGTTACAGCTCAGGGAGGGACAGTAAAAATGAGCAGTTCTTC
TRBV18	TRBD2	TRBJ2-3	NA	CASSPAANRRTSGTDTQYF	TGTGCCAGCTCACCGGCAGCTAATCGGCGGACTAGCGGTACAGATACGCAGTATTTT
TRBV6-6	NA	TRBJ1-1	NA	CASSYIDPDSSEAFF	TGTGCCAGCAGTTACATCGACCCGGACAGTTCTGAGGCTTTCTTT
TRBV6-6	TRBD1	TRBJ1-1	NA	CASSSRQGGPEAFF	TGTGCCAGCAGTTCTAGACAGGGTGGCCCTGAAGCTTTCTTT
TRBV7-2	TRBD2	TRBJ2-7	NA	CASSLAAGERRF	TGTGCCAGCAGCTTAGCTGCGGGAGAGAGGAGGTTC
TRBV27	NA	TRBJ1-5	NA	CASSLSPLRLQHF	TGTGCCAGCAGTTTATCTCCTTTAAGGCTTCAGCATTTT
TRBV7-6	TRBD1	TRBJ2-7	many	CASTDRVSIGEQYF	TGTGCCAGCACAGACAGGGTATCAATCGGGGAGCAGTACTTC
TRBV12-3/TRBV12-4	TRBD2	TRBJ2-5	few	CASSFGTKVQETQYF	TGTGCCAGCAGTTTCGGGACTAAAGTCCAAGAGACCCAGTACTTC
TRBV20-1	TRBD1	TRBJ1-6	NA	CSASPLPRQGYNSPLHF	TGCAGTGCTAGCCCCCTGCCTAGACAGGGTTACAATTCACCCCTCCACTTT
TRBV12-5	NA	TRBJ1-3	few	CASGFAPGDSRGDGTGNTIYF	TGTGCTAGTGGTTTCGCCCCCGGAGATTCGCGTGGGGACGGAACTGGAAACACCATATATTTT
TRBV11-2	TRBD2	TRBJ2-5	few	CASSSRLAGIQETQYF	TGTGCCAGCAGCTCGAGACTAGCGGGGATACAAGAGACCCAGTACTTC
TRBV27	NA	TRBJ2-3	few	CASSRLLERGLDTQYF	TGTGCCAGCAGCAGATTACTGGAAAGAGGTCTAGATACGCAGTATTTT
TRBV27	NA	TRBJ2-7	few	CASSIDGEQYF	TGTGCCAGCAGCATAGACGGCGAGCAGTACTTC
TRBV15	TRBD1	TRBJ2-1	few	CATSRARQGGIYNEQFF	TGTGCCACCAGCAGAGCCCGACAGGGGGGGATCTACAATGAGCAGTTCTTC
TRBV5-6	NA	TRBJ2-6	NA	CASSFEQWANVLTF	TGTGCCAGCAGCTTCGAACAGTGGGCCAACGTCCTGACTTTC
TRBV7-9	NA	TRBJ2-1	few	CASIPSGTEQFF	TGTGCCAGCATCCCATCGGGGACTGAGCAGTTCTTC
TRBV7-6	NA	TRBJ2-5	NA	CASSLPQGAQETQYF	TGTGCCAGCAGCTTACCCCAAGGGGCCCAAGAGACCCAGTACTTC
TRBV6-5	NA	TRBJ2-7	many	CASTTGYEQYF	TGTGCCAGCACCACAGGGTACGAGCAGTACTTC
TRBV3-1	TRBD1	TRBJ1-5	NA	CASSQDRTGAYNQPQHF	TGTGCCAGCAGCCAAGACAGGACAGGGGCGTACAATCAGCCCCAGCATTTT